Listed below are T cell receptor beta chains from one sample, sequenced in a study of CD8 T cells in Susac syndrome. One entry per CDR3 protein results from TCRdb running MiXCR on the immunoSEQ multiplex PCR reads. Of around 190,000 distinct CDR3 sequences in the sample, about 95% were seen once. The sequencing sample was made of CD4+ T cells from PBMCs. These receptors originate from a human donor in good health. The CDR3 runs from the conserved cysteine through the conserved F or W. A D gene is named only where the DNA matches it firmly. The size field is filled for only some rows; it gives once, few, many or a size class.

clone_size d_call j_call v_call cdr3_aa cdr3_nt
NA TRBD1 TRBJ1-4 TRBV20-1 CSASDPGQGMEKLFF TGCAGTGCTAGTGATCCGGGACAGGGGATGGAAAAACTGTTTTTT
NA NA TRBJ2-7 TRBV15 CATSRGQDLSYEQYF TGTGCCACCAGCAGAGGACAGGATCTCTCCTACGAGCAGTACTTC
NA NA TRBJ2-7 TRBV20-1 CSASGRAWGEQYF TGCAGTGCCTCCGGACGGGCTTGGGGAGAGCAGTACTTC
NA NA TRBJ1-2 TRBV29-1 CSGLGDGYTF TGCAGCGGTTTAGGGGATGGCTACACCTTC
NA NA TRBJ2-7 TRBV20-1 CSATNREALHEQYF TGCAGTGCCACCAACAGGGAAGCATTACACGAGCAGTACTTC
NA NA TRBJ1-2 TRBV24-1 CATSTGHGYTF TGTGCCACCAGTACGGGACATGGCTACACCTTC
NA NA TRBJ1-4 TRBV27 CASSPNAEEKLFF TGTGCCAGCAGTCCCAATGCGGAGGAAAAACTGTTTTTT
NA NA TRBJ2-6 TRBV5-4 CASSPKTSGANVLTF TGTGCCAGCAGCCCGAAAACCTCTGGGGCCAACGTCCTGACTTTC
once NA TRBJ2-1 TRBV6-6 CASSPRTSDEQFF TGTGCCAGCAGTCCCAGAACTTCGGATGAGCAGTTCTTC
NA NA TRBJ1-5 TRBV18 CASSPTFGQPQHF TGTGCCAGCTCACCAACTTTTGGTCAGCCCCAGCATTTT
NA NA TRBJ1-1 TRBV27 CASSLSGGGFTEAFF TGTGCCAGCAGTTTATCGGGCGGGGGCTTCACTGAAGCTTTCTTT
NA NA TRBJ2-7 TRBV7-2 CASTSGTLFGYEQYF TGTGCCAGCACTTCAGGGACTCTTTTTGGCTACGAGCAGTACTTC
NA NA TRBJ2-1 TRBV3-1 CASSLEGFSYNEQFF TGTGCCAGCAGCCTCGAGGGATTCTCCTACAATGAGCAGTTCTTC
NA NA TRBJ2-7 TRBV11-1 CASSLAGGAPGEQYF TGTGCCAGCAGCTTAGCGGGAGGCGCCCCGGGCGAGCAGTACTTC
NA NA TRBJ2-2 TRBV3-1 CASSQALIDGTGELFF TGTGCCAGCAGCCAAGCCCTGATTGACGGCACCGGGGAGCTGTTTTTT
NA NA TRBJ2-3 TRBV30 CAWVTNRITDTQYF TGTGCCTGGGTTACGAACAGAATCACAGATACGCAGTATTTT
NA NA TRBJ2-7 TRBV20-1 CSARDPNRAYEQYF TGCAGTGCTAGAGATCCGAACAGAGCCTACGAGCAGTACTTC
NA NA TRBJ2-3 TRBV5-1 CASNGRVGSDTQYF TGCGCCAGCAACGGCAGGGTTGGGTCAGATACGCAGTATTTT
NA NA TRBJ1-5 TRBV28 CASSLSGLQHF TGTGCCAGCAGTTTATCGGGACTTCAGCATTTT
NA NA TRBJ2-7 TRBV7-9 CASSYTPYGEQYF TGTGCCAGCAGCTACACGCCTTACGGCGAGCAGTACTTC
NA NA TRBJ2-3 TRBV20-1 CSERKSTDTQYF TGCAGTGAGCGGAAGAGCACAGATACGCAGTATTTT
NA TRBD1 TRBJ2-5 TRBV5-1 CASSSGQGQVETQYF TGCGCCAGCAGCTCCGGACAGGGACAGGTGGAGACCCAGTACTTC
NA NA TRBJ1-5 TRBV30 CAWSPEEGQPQHF TGTGCCTGGAGCCCTGAGGAGGGCCAGCCCCAGCATTTT
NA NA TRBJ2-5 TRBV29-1 CSAGTTQETQYF TGCAGCGCCGGGACAACCCAAGAGACCCAGTACTTC
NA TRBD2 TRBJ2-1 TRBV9 CASSRGLSGSRVLGDNEQFF TGTGCCAGCTCAAGGGGGCTTAGCGGGAGTAGGGTTTTGGGCGACAATGAGCAGTTCTTC
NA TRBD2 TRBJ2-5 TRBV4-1 CASSRVKLAGELLTQYF TGCGCCAGCAGCCGTGTAAAGCTAGCGGGAGAACTTCTTACCCAGTACTTC
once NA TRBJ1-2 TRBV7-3 CASSLDGAYEYGYTF TGTGCCAGCAGCTTAGACGGCGCCTATGAATATGGCTACACCTTC
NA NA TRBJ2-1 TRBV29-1 CSVYRRNEQFF TGCAGCGTTTATAGGAGAAATGAGCAGTTCTTC
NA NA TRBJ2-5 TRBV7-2 CASSPRAAWETQYF TGTGCCAGCAGCCCCCGGGCAGCCTGGGAGACCCAGTACTTC
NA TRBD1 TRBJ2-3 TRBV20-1 CSASGQGSTDTQYF TGCAGTGCTAGTGGACAGGGTAGCACAGATACGCAGTATTTT
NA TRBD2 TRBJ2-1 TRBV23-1 CASSQRLAGGIHNAEQFF TGCGCCAGCAGTCAACGGCTAGCGGGAGGGATCCACAATGCTGAGCAGTTCTTC
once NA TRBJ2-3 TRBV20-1 CSARDPYGDHTDTQYF TGCAGTGCTAGAGATCCGTACGGGGACCACACAGATACGCAGTATTTT
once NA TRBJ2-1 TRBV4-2 CASSQERDEQFF TGTGCCAGCAGCCAAGAGCGGGATGAGCAGTTCTTC
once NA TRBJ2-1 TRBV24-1 CATSDLGKGSEQFF TGTGCCACCAGTGACCTAGGTAAGGGGAGCGAGCAGTTCTTC